Listed below are T cell receptor beta chains from one sample, sequenced in a study of shared clonotypes between healthy human individuals. Only in-frame clones appear in the TCRdb table, and some are missing; sequencing was by immunoSEQ multiplex PCR. Of some 2,500,000 clones listed, 93% were seen once; the top ten hold approximately 0.36%. What was sequenced was naive CD4+ T cells from PBMCs. Source of these receptors: a man aged 18 to 35 in good health. Some clones in this sample may be carry-over from other donors' samples. Each CDR3 is given with its conserved first and last residue. A D gene is named only where the DNA matches it firmly. Clone sizes are given selectively: once, few, many, or a class where the clone is expanded.

D gene	V gene	J gene	clone size	CDR3 DNA	CDR3 protein
NA	TRBV25-1	TRBJ1-2	NA	TGTGCCAGCAGCTACAGGGAAAGCGGCTATGGCTACACCTTC	CASSYRESGYGYTF
NA	TRBV9	TRBJ1-2	NA	TGTGCCAGCAGCGTAGCGGAGGGACCCGAGACCGGTGGCTACACCTTC	CASSVAEGPETGGYTF
TRBD1	TRBV15	TRBJ1-6	NA	TGTGCCACCAGCAGAGGTCAGGGGGGATCACCCCTCCACTTT	CATSRGQGGSPLHF
TRBD1	TRBV27	TRBJ2-7	NA	TGTGCCAGCAGTGCCCGACAGGGCTCCTACGAGCAGTACTTC	CASSARQGSYEQYF
NA	TRBV15	TRBJ2-7	NA	TGTGCCACCAGCAGAGATCTAGGGCCATTCTACGAGCAGTACTTC	CATSRDLGPFYEQYF
TRBD1	TRBV27	TRBJ1-5	NA	TGTGCCAGCAGTTTTACAGGGGGTGCTCAGCCCCAGCATTTT	CASSFTGGAQPQHF
TRBD1	TRBV6-1	TRBJ1-1	NA	TGTGCCAGCAGTGATAGGGGGCGGAACACTGAAGCTTTCTTT	CASSDRGRNTEAFF
TRBD1	TRBV9	TRBJ1-1	NA	TGTGCCAGCAGCGCGGCGGGACAGGGGTACACTGAAGCTTTCTTT	CASSAAGQGYTEAFF
TRBD2	TRBV19	TRBJ2-3	NA	TGTGCCACAAAGCTGCGGAGCGGGGCAGATACGCAGTATTTT	CATKLRSGADTQYF
NA	TRBV27	TRBJ2-5	NA	TGTGCCAGCAGTTTTGACGGGGCCGACCAAGAGACCCAGTACTTC	CASSFDGADQETQYF
NA	TRBV11-3	TRBJ2-2	NA	TGTGCCAGCAGCTCGGCCCGCGGGTACGACGGGGAGCTGTTTTTT	CASSSARGYDGELFF
TRBD1	TRBV5-1	TRBJ1-4	NA	TGCGCCAGCAGGCACGGGACAGGGTGGGATGAAAAACTGTTTTTT	CASRHGTGWDEKLFF
NA	TRBV6-6	TRBJ1-6	NA	TGTGCCAGCAGTTACGAGGGGAGCTCCTATAATTCACCCCTCCACTTT	CASSYEGSSYNSPLHF
NA	TRBV10-3	TRBJ2-5	NA	TGTGCCATCAGTGAGTCGGGGGGGCTGGAGACCCAGTACTTC	CAISESGGLETQYF
TRBD2	TRBV28	TRBJ2-1	NA	TGTGCCAGCAAGCGGGAACAGTCCTACAATGAGCAGTTCTTC	CASKREQSYNEQFF
TRBD1	TRBV6-5	TRBJ1-4	NA	TGTGCCGGCAGTTACTCCAACAGGGGTAGTGAAAAACTGTTTTTT	CAGSYSNRGSEKLFF
TRBD1	TRBV14	TRBJ2-3	NA	TGTGCCAGCAGCCAACAAAAGGGGGCTTCAAGAGGGGATACGCAGTATTTT	CASSQQKGASRGDTQYF
NA	TRBV6-5	TRBJ1-1	NA	TGTGCCAGCAGTCGCGGACACGGGAACACTGAAGCTTTCTTT	CASSRGHGNTEAFF
NA	TRBV28	TRBJ2-1	NA	TGTGCCTCTAATTACAGGGGAGGATCTCATGAGCAGTTCTTC	CASNYRGGSHEQFF
TRBD1	TRBV4-1	TRBJ2-3	NA	TGCGCCAGCAGCCAAGGGACAGGGGGCCACGCAGATACGCAGTATTTT	CASSQGTGGHADTQYF
NA	TRBV5-4	TRBJ2-5	NA	TGTGCCAGCAGCTTGGGGACAGAACAAGAGACCCAGTACTTC	CASSLGTEQETQYF
TRBD2	TRBV11-3	TRBJ2-5	NA	TGTGCCAGCAGCCCTAGCGGAGCTGGAACCCAGTACTTC	CASSPSGAGTQYF
NA	TRBV4-1	TRBJ2-3	NA	TGCGCCAGCAGCCAAGATTCGGCAGGAGGTGCAGATACGCAGTATTTT	CASSQDSAGGADTQYF
NA	TRBV18	TRBJ2-7	NA	TGTGCCAGCTCACCCTTTGTACATGAGGGCGAGCAGTACTTC	CASSPFVHEGEQYF
NA	TRBV5-4	TRBJ2-7	NA	TGTGCCAGCAGCTTCGGACAGTCGGGGGCCTACGAGCAGTACTTC	CASSFGQSGAYEQYF
TRBD1	TRBV6-6	TRBJ1-1	NA	TGTGCCAGCAGTAACAGGGGGCAGAGGACTGAAGCTTTCTTT	CASSNRGQRTEAFF
TRBD2	TRBV5-1	TRBJ2-2	NA	TGCGCCAGCAGCCTTGCTTGGGCGGGAGGGCCCGCCGGGGAGCTGTTTTTT	CASSLAWAGGPAGELFF
NA	TRBV5-1	TRBJ1-2	NA	TGCGCCAGCAGCTTGTCTTGGGGGGTTGCTAACTATGGCTACACCTTC	CASSLSWGVANYGYTF
NA	TRBV6-6	TRBJ2-1	NA	TGTGCCAGCAGTTACACATATTCTAGCAATGAGCAGTTCTTC	CASSYTYSSNEQFF
NA	TRBV6-1	TRBJ2-6	NA	TGTGCCAGCAGTGGATTAACACGACGGGCTGGGGCCAACGTCCTGACTTTC	CASSGLTRRAGANVLTF
TRBD1	TRBV2	TRBJ1-1	few	TGTGCCAGCAGTCGACAGGGAACTGAAGCTTTCTTT	CASSRQGTEAFF
NA	TRBV9	TRBJ2-5	NA	TGTGCCAGCAGTACTACCGGGACGGACGGGACCCAGTACTTC	CASSTTGTDGTQYF
NA	TRBV29-1	TRBJ1-1	NA	TGCAGCGGCTCCTGGGTTAACACTGAAGCTTTCTTT	CSGSWVNTEAFF